Following are 2 T cell receptor beta chains from one sample sequenced in a study of Graves' ophthalmopathy and Graves' hyperthyroidism. Amplification of TCR beta CDR3 regions used RNA transcripts. An initial RT-PCR round employing HTBI primers preceded a second-round multiplex PCR. TCRdb used MiXCR to reprocess the multiplex PCR reads, holding one entry per CDR3 protein. The sample has about 640,000 distinct CDR3 sequences; about two fifths are singletons. Sequencing was performed on peripheral blood. The receptors originated from an adult man with Graves' ophthalmopathy.

CDR3: CASSEFIRGNQETQHF. For the CDR3, the DNA is TGTGCCAGCAGTGAATTTATCAGGGGAAATCAAGAGACCCAGCATTTT. The chain links TRBV2 to TRBJ1-5, with a tentative D call TRBD1 (6 bases). Per the germline V gene, CDR1 is SNHLY and CDR2 is FYNNEI. The CDR3 loop spans 16 amino acids. V was clipped by 2 bases and J by 11 bases, with 22 bases between them.

The chain has TRBV29-1 and TRBJ2-5; 8 nucleotides match TRBD1. The germline gives CDR1 SQVTM, CDR2 ANQGSEA. The CDR3 covers 12 residues. After removal of 7 bases from V and 7 bases from J, the junction contained 8 bases not matched to a gene. CDR3 sequence: CSANRGVTTQYF. In DNA, the CDR3 is TGCAGCGCCAACAGGGGGGTCACGACCCAGTACTTC.